This TCR beta chain was recorded in a study of control samples from healthy donors and cancer patients. Assay: immunoSEQ multiplex PCR; the TCRdb copy retains only in-frame clones and omits some. In all, the sample yields approximately 190,000 clones. V gave up 3 bases and J gave up 4 bases, with 11 bases separating them. The CDR3 is 13 amino acids. In germline, CDR1 is SGDLS, CDR2 YYNGEE. The sequenced sample was blood. The chain uses TRBV9 and TRBJ2-7, with D maybe TRBD1 (6 bases). This clonotype was sampled from a woman aged 25 to 39 in good health. The CDR3 DNA reads as TGTGCCAGCAGCGGGGGGCCTTCATACGAGCAGTACTTC. It yields the protein CASSGGPSYEQYF.